The 24 T cell receptor beta chains below come from one sample, sequenced in a study of blood T cell repertoires in COVID-19. The data were produced by immunoSEQ multiplex PCR, yet TCRdb's version contains in-frame clones alone and is incomplete. The data hold about 200,000 clones, with over 75% observed a single time. What was sequenced was peripheral blood. Receptors were obtained from a man in his fifties or sixties with acute or convalescent COVID-19.

This chain uses TRBV7-2 with TRBJ1-2, with 7 bases identical to TRBD1. Germline trimming cut 4 bases from V and 0 bases from J; bases unmatched to any gene: 8. Germline loops: CDR1 SGHTA, CDR2 FQGNSA. This CDR3 region has 16 residues. CDR3 region: CASSSGGPAANYGYTF. DNA of the CDR3: TGTGCCAGCAGCTCAGGGGGGCCGGCCGCTAACTATGGCTACACCTTC.

The rearrangement uses TRBV19 and TRBJ1-2; TRBD1 aligns across 8 bases. Germline CDR1 LNHDA, CDR2 SQIVND (reference sequence). V shed 7 bases and J 4 bases; nucleotides not matched to a gene: 5. This CDR3 has 13 residues. The CDR3 nucleotides read TGTGCCAGTAAGAAACAGGGGGGCTATGGCTACACCTTC. Translating gives CASKKQGGYGYTF.

This clone was observed a handful of times. The chain employs TRBV30 and TRBJ1-6, with a tentative D call TRBD1 (5 bases). V lost 4 bases and J 7 bases, leaving 20 bases between the germline ends. The CDR3 sequence is 16 residues long. Per germline, CDR1 GTSNPN and CDR2 SVGIG (reference sequence). CDR3 DNA: TGTGCCTGGAAGGAATTAGAAGGGGCTGGGAATTCACCCCTCCACTTT. Protein sequence: CAWKELEGAGNSPLHF.

The chain couples TRBV6-5 to TRBJ2-2, with 7 bases that match TRBD1. Germline CDR1 and CDR2: MNHEY and SVGAGI. The CDR3 totals 15 residues. J gave up 2 bases and V 4 bases, and 4 bases lay outside the gene matches. In DNA form, the CDR3 reads TGTGCCAGCAGTTCCCGGGACAGAAACACCGGGGAGCTGTTTTTT. Translation gives CASSSRDRNTGELFF.

This chain connects TRBV30 to TRBJ1-6; TRBD1 agrees at 7 bases. Germline assignment: CDR1 GTSNPN and CDR2 SVGIG (reference sequence). V trimming: 1 base; J trimming: 9 bases; junction bases outside the gene matches: 9. The CDR3 runs 15 residues. The CDR3 region is CAWSGGQSHLSPLHF. In nucleotides, the CDR3 is TGTGCCTGGAGTGGGGGACAGAGCCATCTTTCACCCCTCCACTTT.

V is TRBV7-9 and J is TRBJ1-2; TRBD1 aligns across 12 bases. The CDR3 is 14 residues long. V gave up 6 bases and J gave up 6 bases; unmatched junction bases: 5. CDR1 and CDR2 (germline): SEHNR, FQNEAQ (reference sequence). DNA for the CDR3: TGTGCCAGCAGGGAGGGACAGGGGGCAAATGGCTACACCTTC. Translated, it gives CASREGQGANGYTF.

In DNA, the CDR3 is TGCGCCAGCAGCTTCGTGGTCACCGGCGGCTATGGCTACACCTTC. It codes for CASSFVVTGGYGYTF. The chain carries TRBV5-1 and TRBJ1-2, with D unclear. CDR3 size: 15 residues. V dropped 2 bases and J dropped 4 bases, with 15 bases sitting between them. Germline V CDR1 and CDR2: SGHRS, YFSETQ.

The chain is built from TRBV9 and TRBJ1-2; no clear D. The germline gives CDR1 SGDLS, CDR2 YYNGEE. The V end lost 7 bases, the J end lost 8 bases, and 12 bases lay between the germline ends. This CDR3 is 11 amino acids long. The CDR3 protein is CASDREEGYTF. The CDR3 DNA follows: TGTGCCAGCGACCGGGAAGAAGGCTACACCTTC.

The V gene is TRBV7-9, the J gene TRBJ2-3, with 16 bases matching TRBD2. Losses at the gene ends were 5 bases for V and 4 bases for J; bases not matched to a gene: 9. The CDR3 loop spans 18 amino acids. Looked up from germline, CDR1 is SEHNR and CDR2 is FQNEAQ (reference sequence). As DNA, the CDR3 is TGTGCCAGCAGCCCGGGACTAGCGGGGGGGCCAGTAGCAGATACGCAGTATTTT. This encodes CASSPGLAGGPVADTQYF.

The chain uses TRBV7-9 and TRBJ2-1; 10 bases align to TRBD2. In germline, CDR1 is SEHNR, CDR2 FQNEAQ (reference sequence). V gave up 5 bases and J gave up 6 bases; unmatched junction bases: 7. This CDR3 is 15 amino acids long. The CDR3 nucleotides are TGTGCCAGCAGCCCCGGGACTAGCGTCGGCAATGAGCAGTTCTTC. Amino acid sequence: CASSPGTSVGNEQFF.

CDR3 region: CASSQGLEFTGELFF. Here the CDR3 DNA reads TGCGCCAGCAGCCAGGGCCTCGAGTTTACCGGGGAGCTGTTTTTT. The V and J genes are TRBV4-1 and TRBJ2-2; D is undetermined. CDR3 length equals 15 residues. V lost 3 bases and J 5 bases, leaving 13 bases between the germline ends. Germline CDR1 MGHRA, CDR2 YSYEKL.

The CDR3 loop reads CASSPLPSGGTRSYEQYF. The CDR3 bases are TGTGCCAGCTCACCATTACCTAGCGGGGGGACGAGATCCTACGAGCAGTACTTC. The chain employs TRBV18 and TRBJ2-7; 11 bases align to TRBD2. J gave up 1 base and V 2 bases, and 10 bases lay outside the gene matches. The CDR3 spans 18 residues. CDR1 is KGHSH and CDR2 is LQKENI in the germline V gene.

The CDR3 protein is CAIGDSRTDTQYF. As DNA, the CDR3 is TGTGCCATCGGGGACAGTCGCACAGATACGCAGTATTTT. This chain uses TRBV10-3 with TRBJ2-3, with 7 bases identical to TRBD1. This CDR3 region has 13 residues. Trimming cost V 8 bases and J 1 base; bases outside gene matches: 3. The V gene's germline CDR1 is ENHRY and CDR2 SYGVKD.

The J gene is TRBJ2-5, the V gene TRBV5-1; D gene unclear. This CDR3 region has 11 residues. Germline CDR1 is SGHRS and CDR2 is YFSETQ. V shed 6 bases and J shed 2 bases, with 5 bases lying between them. In DNA form, the CDR3 reads TGCGCCAGCATCGAGCAAGAGACCCAGTACTTC. Translation: CASIEQETQYF.

The chain combines TRBV11-2 with TRBJ1-2; 11 nucleotides line up with TRBD1. CDR1 and CDR2 from the germline V gene are SGHAT and FQNNGV. The ends lost 1 base at V and 3 bases at J; junction bases unmatched: 7. This CDR3 contains 17 residues. This CDR3 reads CASSLGAGTGGYYGYTF. The CDR3 DNA sequence: TGTGCCAGCAGCTTAGGCGCCGGGACAGGGGGATACTATGGCTACACCTTC.

The V call is TRBV9, the J call TRBJ2-4; D uncertain. The germline gives CDR1 SGDLS, CDR2 YYNGEE. The germline V and J ends were trimmed by 3 bases and 1 base, with 8 bases remaining between them. The CDR3 loop spans 14 amino acids. The CDR3 DNA sequence: TGTGCCAGCAGCGGGAAGGAGGCCAAAAACATTCAGTACTTC. Translation gives CASSGKEAKNIQYF.

The chain is built from TRBV21-1 and TRBJ1-5; the DNA was not used to check the table's D call, TRBD1. TRBV21-1 is listed as a pseudogene. This CDR3 spans 17 amino acids. The CDR3 region is CASSNRDRGFSNQPQHF. Written as DNA, the CDR3 is TGTGCCAGCAGCAACCGGGACAGGGGGTTTAGCAATCAGCCCCAGCATTTT.

V gene TRBV11-2 combines with J gene TRBJ1-3, with TRBD1 identical over 8 bases. The junction had 9 bases not matched to a gene; V was cut back by 4 bases and J by 4 bases. The CDR3 loop spans 16 amino acids. The germline gives CDR1 SGHAT, CDR2 FQNNGV. CDR3 loop: CASSSGRGREGNTIYF. CDR3 DNA: TGTGCCAGCAGCTCAGGCAGGGGGCGCGAGGGAAACACCATATATTTT.

This clone has more than one count but fewer than ten. V usage is TRBV12-3 or TRBV12-4 and J usage is TRBJ1-6; D not resolved. V dropped 2 bases and J dropped 7 bases, with 3 bases sitting between them. This CDR3 region has 12 residues. CDR3 sequence: CASSLQNSPLHF. The CDR3 bases are TGTGCCAGCAGTTTACAGAATTCACCCCTCCACTTT.

CDR3 DNA: TGTGCCAGCTCATACGACAGGGGCCTTGCTGGCTACACCTTC. It translates to CASSYDRGLAGYTF. The chain joins TRBV18 to TRBJ1-2; TRBD1 matches at 8 bases. V shed 5 bases, J shed 7 bases, and the junction held 9 bases outside the gene matches. Germline CDR1 KGHSH, CDR2 LQKENI. CDR3 length equals 14 residues.

This clone has only one observation. This chain connects TRBV27 to TRBJ2-1; 8 bases are a match to TRBD2. The germline V gene encodes CDR1 MNHEY and CDR2 SMNVEV (reference sequence). After removal of 2 bases from V and 7 bases from J, the junction contained 10 bases not matched to a gene. The CDR3 extends over 16 amino acids. CDR3 DNA: TGTGCCAGCAGTTTACTGAGCGCGGGGGGCACGAATGAGCAGTTCTTC. Amino acids: CASSLLSAGGTNEQFF.

The table lists this clone with a count of one. The chain uses TRBV3-1 (or the pseudogene TRBV3-2) and TRBJ1-1; TRBD1 is a possible D gene (6 bases). This CDR3 has 16 amino acids. Looked up from germline, CDR1 is LGHDT and CDR2 is YNNKEL (reference sequence). V was cut by 4 bases and J by 0 bases, with 15 bases left in between. The chain's CDR3 is CASSPSGALMNTEAFF. As DNA, the CDR3 is TGTGCCAGCAGCCCTTCAGGGGCCCTCATGAACACTGAAGCTTTCTTT.

This clone was recorded a few times. The chain uses TRBV12-2 and TRBJ2-3; the table's D call of TRBD2 was not tested on the DNA. TRBV12-2 is classified as a pseudogene. The CDR3 length is 17 residues. The DNA of the CDR3 is TGTGCAAGTCGCTTATCGAGGACTAGCGGGGGAGGCGATACGCAGTATTTT. Protein: CASRLSRTSGGGDTQYF.

This chain links TRBV7-3 with TRBJ2-1; the match to TRBD2 covers 9 bases. J lost 8 bases, V lost 5 bases, and 10 bases had no gene match. There are 15 residues in the CDR3. Germline loops: CDR1 SGHTA, CDR2 FQGTGA. The CDR3 region has the DNA TGTGCCAGCAGCCCTCAAGCGGGGGGCCCCCATGAGCAGTTCTTC. This encodes CASSPQAGGPHEQFF.